The present entry profiles one T cell receptor (beta chain) with its context. Its antigen target is currently unknown. Nothing much larger sits one base from this clone, and base qualities are not available. The sample originates from a study of T-cell reconstitution after alpha-beta-depleted transplantation in children (dated by TCRdb to the mid-2010s). Describing the broader study: T-cell immune reconstitution after TCRalphabeta/CD19-depleted allogeneic hematopoietic cell transplantation in children was quantitatively tracked in the study by means of TCR repertoire profiling.

Including cysteine and phenylalanine, the CDR3 has 16 amino acids. CDR3 DNA only is kept here, 48 bases in frame from base 1. V loses 2 bases, J loses 3 bases, and the germline ends lie 16 bases apart. The receptor library was made with PCR. Sequencing used an Illumina HiSeq 2500. To normalize quantification of the TCRbeta repertoire, the TCR libraries were built with molecular barcoding that relied on unique molecular identifiers. The raw public reads went through TCRdb reprocessing: fastp at Q25, MiXCR clone calling, in-frame beta chains kept. Each entry is one CDR3 protein sequence, shown with its most common DNA and genes. Counted in this sample were almost 500,000 distinct CDR3 sequences; roughly an eighth of them appeared once. Around 6% of the sample is taken by the ten largest.

The TCR originated in a human donor who donated a stem cell graft to a child with combined immunodeficiency. The material sequenced was PBMCs from the stem cell graft donor, taken from the stem cell graft. This sequence uses TRBV12-3 or TRBV12-4 and TRBJ1-1; the D segment could be TRBD1, given 6 matching bases. This receptor carries the CDR3 CASSLKALGGHTEAFF. The nucleotides are TGTGCCAGCAGTTTAAAAGCGCTGGGGGGCCACACTGAAGCTTTCTTT.